Each of the 29 T cell receptor beta chains below was sequenced from the same sample in a study of regulatory T cells in long-lasting Graves disease. Time point in this sample: newly diagnosed GD, antithyroid drugs for less than 3 months. PBMC-derived RNA was used for the TCR library. Assembly of TCR beta libraries relied on iRepertoire HTBI primers together with Arm-PCR of CDR3 regions. TCRdb recomputed calls from the multiplex PCR reads with MiXCR, one row per CDR3 protein. The table lists some 220,000 distinct CDR3 sequences, roughly 19% of them singletons. These data are also associated with another study on T cells in Graves' hyperthyroidism and ophthalmopathy.

The sequenced sample was peripheral blood mononuclear cells (PBMCs), obtained at new diagnosis, from a patient treated with antithyroid drugs. All receptors derive from a woman aged 25 to 39 with Graves disease.

This clonotype was seen a handful of times. This chain uses TRBV11-2 with TRBJ2-3; 7 positions match TRBD2. Germline-derived CDR1 and CDR2 are SGHAT and FQNNGV. With 1 base clipped from V and 14 bases from J, the junction kept 6 bases outside the gene matches. This CDR3 has 12 residues. This CDR3 is CASSLGPGGGYF. For the CDR3, the DNA is TGTGCCAGCAGCTTAGGGCCGGGAGGCGGGTATTTT.

This chain joins TRBV11-2 and TRBJ2-7, with TRBD2 identical over 11 bases. The germline gives CDR1 SGHAT, CDR2 FQNNGV. The V and J ends lost 7 bases and 4 bases, in that order; junction bases with no gene match: 6. This CDR3 contains 14 residues. The CDR3 nucleotides read TGTGCCAGCACCCTACGGACTAGCGGGTACGAGCAGTACTTC. This encodes CASTLRTSGYEQYF.

The table lists this clonotype with many counts. The chain is built from TRBV3-1 and TRBJ1-5, with D hard to call. CDR1 and CDR2 (germline): LGHDT, YNNKEL (reference sequence). CDR3 length: 14 residues. The V end was cut by 0 bases, the J end by 0 bases, with 3 bases between. CDR3 sequence reads: CASSQEASNQPQHF. The CDR3 region has the DNA TGTGCCAGCAGCCAAGAGGCTAGCAATCAGCCCCAGCATTTT.

This clonotype was recorded many times. V gene TRBV27 combines with J gene TRBJ1-4; TRBD1 might be the D (6 bases). Trimming took 5 bases from V and 5 from J, leaving 15 bases between them. The CDR3 sequence is 15 residues long. Germline CDR1 and CDR2: MNHEY and SMNVEV (reference sequence). In DNA form, the CDR3 reads TGTGCCAGCAGTCAACGGGTACAGGGAAATGAAAAACTGTTTTTT. Its translation: CASSQRVQGNEKLFF.

The chain uses TRBV6-1 and TRBJ2-7; D perhaps matches TRBD1 (6 bases). V lost 6 bases, J lost 7 bases, and 16 bases lay in between. Germline values: CDR1 MNHNS, CDR2 SASEGT. The CDR3 covers 13 residues. Written as DNA, the CDR3 is TGTGCCAGCAGACTGACGGGACAAAAGGAGCAGTACTTC. Translation: CASRLTGQKEQYF.

The chain uses TRBV12-3 or TRBV12-4 and TRBJ1-2; a possible D gene is TRBD1 (5 bases). V lost 7 bases and J lost 4, with 13 bases in between. The length of the CDR3 is 13 residues. As DNA, the CDR3 is TGTGCCAGCATCCCTGGGGCTGGCTATGGCTACACCTTC. It translates to CASIPGAGYGYTF.

This clonotype was observed many times. V and J are TRBV12-3 or TRBV12-4 and TRBJ1-5; D remains unclear. The CDR3 runs 13 residues. V dropped 6 bases and J dropped 0 bases, with 6 bases sitting between them. CDR3 nucleotides: TGTGCCAGCAGAGTACATAGCAATCAGCCCCAGCATTTT. This translates into CASRVHSNQPQHF.

This clonotype was seen many times. The chain combines TRBV6-1 with TRBJ1-2; D possibly corresponds to TRBD1 (6 bases). CDR1 is MNHNS and CDR2 is SASEGT in the germline V gene. The CDR3 totals 14 residues. The germline V and J ends were trimmed by 4 bases and 2 bases, with 11 bases remaining between them. The CDR3 bases are TGTGCCAGCAGTGTCGTGGACAGCAACTATGGCTACACCTTC. Translating it yields CASSVVDSNYGYTF.

This clonotype was counted ten times or more. The gene calls are TRBV28 and TRBJ2-6; D is uncertain. Trimming stripped 3 bases from V and 1 base from J, with 10 bases between. Germline CDR1 and CDR2: MDHEN and SYDVKM. The CDR3 loop spans 16 amino acids. The CDR3 region has the DNA TGTGCCAGCAGTTTTAAAGGGTTGTCTGGGGCCAACGTCCTGACTTTC. Translated: CASSFKGLSGANVLTF.

J is TRBJ1-6 and V is TRBV14; no reliable D call. The CDR3 totals 13 residues. Germline lookup yields CDR1 SGHDN and CDR2 FVKESK. Trimming left V 1 base short and J 7 bases short, with 5 bases between. The CDR3 DNA reads TGTGCCAGCAGCCAAGCCGGGAATTCACCCCTCCACTTT. Protein product: CASSQAGNSPLHF. The whole variable domain, filled in from reference TRBV14 and TRBJ1-6, reads EAGVTQFPSHSVIEKGQTVTLRCDPISGHDNLYWYRRVMGKEIKFLLHFVKESKQDESGMPNNRFLAERTGGTYSTLKVQPAELEDSGVYFCASSQAGNSPLHFGNGTRLTVT.

This clonotype was seen a few times. J is TRBJ1-4 and V is TRBV30; D is perhaps TRBD1 (5 bases). CDR3 length: 15 amino acids. V shed 2 bases and J shed 6 bases, with 16 bases lying between them. Per the germline V gene, CDR1 is GTSNPN and CDR2 is SVGIG (reference sequence). The CDR3 region is CAWSTLGGLDEKLFF. DNA for the CDR3: TGTGCCTGGAGTACATTGGGGGGGTTAGATGAAAAACTGTTTTTT.

The chain is built from TRBV24-1 and TRBJ2-3, with 8 positions matching TRBD1. V trimming: 3 bases; J trimming: 0 bases; junction bases outside the gene matches: 4. From germline, CDR1 is KGHDR and CDR2 SFDVKD. The CDR3 extends over 16 amino acids. The CDR3 loop is CATSDPGGRSTDTQYF. The CDR3 DNA sequence: TGTGCCACCAGTGATCCAGGGGGCCGGAGCACAGATACGCAGTATTTT.

This clonotype was seen many times. The rearrangement joins TRBV28 to TRBJ2-2; D uncertain. In germline, CDR1 is MDHEN, CDR2 SYDVKM. This CDR3 spans 12 amino acids. The ends were cut back, 0 bases at V and 6 bases at J, with 2 bases in the middle. CDR3 DNA: TGTGCCAGCAGTTTATGGTCCGGGGAGCTGTTTTTT. The encoded protein is CASSLWSGELFF. Complete variable domain (other parts from reference TRBV28 and TRBJ2-2): DVKVTQSSRYLVKRTGEKVFLECVQDMDHENMFWYRQDPGLGLRLIYFSYDVKMKEKGDIPEGYSVSREKKERFSLILESASTNQTSMYLCASSLWSGELFFGEGSRLTVL.

This clonotype appeared many times. This chain joins TRBV20-1 and TRBJ1-1, with a tentative D call TRBD1 (6 bases). Trimming removed 2 bases at V and 4 bases at J, with 8 bases between. Germline V gene sequence: CDR1 DFQATT, CDR2 SNEGSKA (reference sequence). CDR3 length equals 12 residues. This CDR3 reads CSARPDSTEAFF. The CDR3 DNA reads TGCAGTGCTAGACCGGACAGCACTGAAGCTTTCTTT.

This clonotype was seen ten or more times. V is TRBV10-3 and J is TRBJ2-7; D unresolved. This CDR3 contains 15 residues. Per germline, CDR1 ENHRY and CDR2 SYGVKD. Trimming removed 0 bases at V and 3 bases at J, with 12 bases between. The CDR3 sequence is CAISESVGSGYEQYF. CDR3 nucleotide sequence: TGTGCCATCAGTGAGTCAGTAGGGTCCGGCTACGAGCAGTACTTC.

This clonotype was observed at least ten times. The genes are TRBV7-6 and TRBJ2-5, with D perhaps TRBD1 or TRBD2 (5 bases each). The CDR3 spans 15 residues. In germline, CDR1 is SGHVS, CDR2 FNYEAQ. The V end was cut by 5 bases, the J end by 1 base, with 14 bases between. The CDR3 DNA reads TGTGCCAGCAGCATGGGGTGGGACCTCCAAGAGACCCAGTACTTC. This codes for CASSMGWDLQETQYF.

This clonotype was counted many times. This sequence joins TRBV19 and TRBJ1-5; perhaps TRBD1 as D (5 bases). This CDR3 has 16 residues. The V gene lost 1 base and the J gene lost 3 bases, with 13 bases spanning the gap. Germline CDR1 and CDR2: LNHDA and SQIVND (reference sequence). The CDR3 DNA follows: TGTGCCAGTAGTATAGCCCACGGGGGTATCAATCAGCCCCAGCATTTT. Amino acids: CASSIAHGGINQPQHF.

The rearrangement uses TRBV6-1 and TRBJ1-2; D is uncertain. Per germline, CDR1 MNHNS and CDR2 SASEGT. V lost 3 bases to trimming and J lost 8 bases, with 7 bases between them. CDR3 length equals 11 residues. The CDR3 DNA reads as TGTGCCAGCAGTGAGTTACGCGGCTACACCTTC. Its translation is CASSELRGYTF.

This clonotype was observed at least ten times. This rearrangement joins TRBV20-1 to TRBJ2-5, with D uncertain. This CDR3 comprises 10 residues. The V gene's germline CDR1 is DFQATT and CDR2 SNEGSKA (reference sequence). V lost 6 bases to trimming and J lost 2 bases, with 4 bases between them. The CDR3 spells CSATQETQYF. The CDR3 DNA follows: TGCAGTGCGACTCAAGAGACCCAGTACTTC.

This clonotype came up a few times. The J gene is TRBJ2-1, the V gene TRBV12-3 or TRBV12-4; D is unclear. The CDR3 spans 14 residues. Trimming left V 3 bases short and J 3 bases short, with 9 bases between. The CDR3 DNA sequence: TGTGCCAGCAGTTTCGGGTTTAACTACAATGAGCAGTTCTTC. It translates to CASSFGFNYNEQFF.

This clonotype was observed many times. The chain couples TRBV11-3 to TRBJ1-2, with TRBD1 matching over 7 bases. V lost 4 bases to trimming and J lost 5 bases; unmatched junction nucleotides: 10. The CDR3 sequence is 15 residues long. Germline loops: CDR1 SGHNT, CDR2 YENEEA. CDR3 residues: CASSSRDSPRYGYTF. The DNA of the CDR3 is TGTGCCAGCAGCTCCCGGGACAGCCCCCGGTATGGCTACACCTTC.

The sample holds a few counts of this clonotype. This chain joins TRBV5-5 and TRBJ1-6; D unclear. Trimming took off 3 bases at V and 10 bases at J, with 14 bases between the two ends. Germline V lookup: CDR1 SGHKS, CDR2 YYEKEE (reference sequence). The CDR3 runs to 14 residues. CDR3 bases: TGTGCCAGCAGCTCATTAGGGAATGGCTCACCCCTCCACTTT. It translates to CASSSLGNGSPLHF. Drawing the rest from reference TRBV5-5 and TRBJ1-6, the complete variable domain is DAGVTQSPTHLIKTRGQQVTLRCSPISGHKSVSWYQQVLGQGPQFIFQYYEKEERGRGNFPDRFSARQFPNYSSELNVNALLLGDSALYLCASSSLGNGSPLHFGNGTRLTVT.

This clonotype was detected a few times. The V and J genes are TRBV6-2 or TRBV6-3 and TRBJ2-7; the match to TRBD1 covers 7 bases. Germline trimming cut 5 bases from V and 0 bases from J; bases unmatched to any gene: 10. This CDR3 region has 16 residues. Germline V gives CDR1 MNHEY, CDR2 SVGEGT. CDR3 in amino acids: CASSVNRGSSSYEQYF. In DNA, the CDR3 is TGTGCCAGCAGTGTTAACAGGGGTTCTAGCTCCTACGAGCAGTACTTC.

This clonotype was seen repeatedly, ten times or more. This rearrangement joins TRBV11-2 to TRBJ2-3; no reliable D call. The CDR3 extends over 17 amino acids. Per germline, CDR1 SGHAT and CDR2 FQNNGV. V shed 0 bases and J shed 3 bases, with 16 bases lying between them. The CDR3 region is CASSLDLRSASTDTQYF. The CDR3 DNA sequence: TGTGCCAGCAGCTTAGATCTCCGGAGCGCCTCTACAGATACGCAGTATTTT.

This rearrangement joins TRBV2 to TRBJ2-6; D not certain. Deletions cut 5 bases from V and 0 bases from J, with 5 bases between. This CDR3 is 14 amino acids long. Germline V gene lookup returns CDR1 SNHLY and CDR2 FYNNEI. CDR3 DNA: TGTGCCAGCAGTCGATACTCTGGGGCCAACGTCCTGACTTTC. This encodes CASSRYSGANVLTF.

The rearrangement links TRBV9 to TRBJ1-2, with TRBD1 matching 7 bases. The CDR3 covers 15 residues. Germline V lookup: CDR1 SGDLS, CDR2 YYNGEE. Trimming removed 6 bases from V and 1 base from J; junction bases left unmatched: 9. CDR3 amino acids: CASTMRQGGNYGYTF. The CDR3 region has the DNA TGTGCCAGCACCATGCGACAGGGTGGTAACTATGGCTACACCTTC.

This clonotype has a count of ten or more. This chain uses TRBV6-2 or TRBV6-3 with TRBJ2-5, with D unclear. Trimming cost V 5 bases and J 4 bases, with 8 bases left between them. From germline, CDR1 is MNHEY and CDR2 SVGEGT. CDR3 length: 12 residues. CDR3 coding DNA: TGTGCCAGCAGTGAAGTAAGAGAGACCCAGTACTTC. Translated: CASSEVRETQYF.

Regarding this clonotype: No conserved phenylalanine or tryptophan is present at the end of the CDR3, so a read error is the likely explanation. The DNA is omitted, as the CDR3 cannot be located on it reliably, and the CDR3 follows TCRdb's listing. CDR3 loop: CSFRVYNSPRHV. The chain employs TRBV20-1 and TRBJ1-6; the table's D gene call, TRBD1, was not cross checked with the DNA. The CDR3 comprises 12 residues, both ends counted. The V gene's germline CDR1 is DFQATT and CDR2 SNEGSKA (reference sequence).

This clonotype appeared many times. The gene calls are TRBV19 and TRBJ1-1, with a tentative D call TRBD1 (6 bases). The CDR3 is made up of 13 amino acids. Germline lookup yields CDR1 LNHDA and CDR2 SQIVND (reference sequence). The V end lost 5 bases, the J end lost 5 bases, and 12 bases lay between the germline ends. Written as DNA, the CDR3 is TGTGCCAGTAGTGCCCCAACAGGGACTGAAGCTTTCTTT. Its protein is CASSAPTGTEAFF.